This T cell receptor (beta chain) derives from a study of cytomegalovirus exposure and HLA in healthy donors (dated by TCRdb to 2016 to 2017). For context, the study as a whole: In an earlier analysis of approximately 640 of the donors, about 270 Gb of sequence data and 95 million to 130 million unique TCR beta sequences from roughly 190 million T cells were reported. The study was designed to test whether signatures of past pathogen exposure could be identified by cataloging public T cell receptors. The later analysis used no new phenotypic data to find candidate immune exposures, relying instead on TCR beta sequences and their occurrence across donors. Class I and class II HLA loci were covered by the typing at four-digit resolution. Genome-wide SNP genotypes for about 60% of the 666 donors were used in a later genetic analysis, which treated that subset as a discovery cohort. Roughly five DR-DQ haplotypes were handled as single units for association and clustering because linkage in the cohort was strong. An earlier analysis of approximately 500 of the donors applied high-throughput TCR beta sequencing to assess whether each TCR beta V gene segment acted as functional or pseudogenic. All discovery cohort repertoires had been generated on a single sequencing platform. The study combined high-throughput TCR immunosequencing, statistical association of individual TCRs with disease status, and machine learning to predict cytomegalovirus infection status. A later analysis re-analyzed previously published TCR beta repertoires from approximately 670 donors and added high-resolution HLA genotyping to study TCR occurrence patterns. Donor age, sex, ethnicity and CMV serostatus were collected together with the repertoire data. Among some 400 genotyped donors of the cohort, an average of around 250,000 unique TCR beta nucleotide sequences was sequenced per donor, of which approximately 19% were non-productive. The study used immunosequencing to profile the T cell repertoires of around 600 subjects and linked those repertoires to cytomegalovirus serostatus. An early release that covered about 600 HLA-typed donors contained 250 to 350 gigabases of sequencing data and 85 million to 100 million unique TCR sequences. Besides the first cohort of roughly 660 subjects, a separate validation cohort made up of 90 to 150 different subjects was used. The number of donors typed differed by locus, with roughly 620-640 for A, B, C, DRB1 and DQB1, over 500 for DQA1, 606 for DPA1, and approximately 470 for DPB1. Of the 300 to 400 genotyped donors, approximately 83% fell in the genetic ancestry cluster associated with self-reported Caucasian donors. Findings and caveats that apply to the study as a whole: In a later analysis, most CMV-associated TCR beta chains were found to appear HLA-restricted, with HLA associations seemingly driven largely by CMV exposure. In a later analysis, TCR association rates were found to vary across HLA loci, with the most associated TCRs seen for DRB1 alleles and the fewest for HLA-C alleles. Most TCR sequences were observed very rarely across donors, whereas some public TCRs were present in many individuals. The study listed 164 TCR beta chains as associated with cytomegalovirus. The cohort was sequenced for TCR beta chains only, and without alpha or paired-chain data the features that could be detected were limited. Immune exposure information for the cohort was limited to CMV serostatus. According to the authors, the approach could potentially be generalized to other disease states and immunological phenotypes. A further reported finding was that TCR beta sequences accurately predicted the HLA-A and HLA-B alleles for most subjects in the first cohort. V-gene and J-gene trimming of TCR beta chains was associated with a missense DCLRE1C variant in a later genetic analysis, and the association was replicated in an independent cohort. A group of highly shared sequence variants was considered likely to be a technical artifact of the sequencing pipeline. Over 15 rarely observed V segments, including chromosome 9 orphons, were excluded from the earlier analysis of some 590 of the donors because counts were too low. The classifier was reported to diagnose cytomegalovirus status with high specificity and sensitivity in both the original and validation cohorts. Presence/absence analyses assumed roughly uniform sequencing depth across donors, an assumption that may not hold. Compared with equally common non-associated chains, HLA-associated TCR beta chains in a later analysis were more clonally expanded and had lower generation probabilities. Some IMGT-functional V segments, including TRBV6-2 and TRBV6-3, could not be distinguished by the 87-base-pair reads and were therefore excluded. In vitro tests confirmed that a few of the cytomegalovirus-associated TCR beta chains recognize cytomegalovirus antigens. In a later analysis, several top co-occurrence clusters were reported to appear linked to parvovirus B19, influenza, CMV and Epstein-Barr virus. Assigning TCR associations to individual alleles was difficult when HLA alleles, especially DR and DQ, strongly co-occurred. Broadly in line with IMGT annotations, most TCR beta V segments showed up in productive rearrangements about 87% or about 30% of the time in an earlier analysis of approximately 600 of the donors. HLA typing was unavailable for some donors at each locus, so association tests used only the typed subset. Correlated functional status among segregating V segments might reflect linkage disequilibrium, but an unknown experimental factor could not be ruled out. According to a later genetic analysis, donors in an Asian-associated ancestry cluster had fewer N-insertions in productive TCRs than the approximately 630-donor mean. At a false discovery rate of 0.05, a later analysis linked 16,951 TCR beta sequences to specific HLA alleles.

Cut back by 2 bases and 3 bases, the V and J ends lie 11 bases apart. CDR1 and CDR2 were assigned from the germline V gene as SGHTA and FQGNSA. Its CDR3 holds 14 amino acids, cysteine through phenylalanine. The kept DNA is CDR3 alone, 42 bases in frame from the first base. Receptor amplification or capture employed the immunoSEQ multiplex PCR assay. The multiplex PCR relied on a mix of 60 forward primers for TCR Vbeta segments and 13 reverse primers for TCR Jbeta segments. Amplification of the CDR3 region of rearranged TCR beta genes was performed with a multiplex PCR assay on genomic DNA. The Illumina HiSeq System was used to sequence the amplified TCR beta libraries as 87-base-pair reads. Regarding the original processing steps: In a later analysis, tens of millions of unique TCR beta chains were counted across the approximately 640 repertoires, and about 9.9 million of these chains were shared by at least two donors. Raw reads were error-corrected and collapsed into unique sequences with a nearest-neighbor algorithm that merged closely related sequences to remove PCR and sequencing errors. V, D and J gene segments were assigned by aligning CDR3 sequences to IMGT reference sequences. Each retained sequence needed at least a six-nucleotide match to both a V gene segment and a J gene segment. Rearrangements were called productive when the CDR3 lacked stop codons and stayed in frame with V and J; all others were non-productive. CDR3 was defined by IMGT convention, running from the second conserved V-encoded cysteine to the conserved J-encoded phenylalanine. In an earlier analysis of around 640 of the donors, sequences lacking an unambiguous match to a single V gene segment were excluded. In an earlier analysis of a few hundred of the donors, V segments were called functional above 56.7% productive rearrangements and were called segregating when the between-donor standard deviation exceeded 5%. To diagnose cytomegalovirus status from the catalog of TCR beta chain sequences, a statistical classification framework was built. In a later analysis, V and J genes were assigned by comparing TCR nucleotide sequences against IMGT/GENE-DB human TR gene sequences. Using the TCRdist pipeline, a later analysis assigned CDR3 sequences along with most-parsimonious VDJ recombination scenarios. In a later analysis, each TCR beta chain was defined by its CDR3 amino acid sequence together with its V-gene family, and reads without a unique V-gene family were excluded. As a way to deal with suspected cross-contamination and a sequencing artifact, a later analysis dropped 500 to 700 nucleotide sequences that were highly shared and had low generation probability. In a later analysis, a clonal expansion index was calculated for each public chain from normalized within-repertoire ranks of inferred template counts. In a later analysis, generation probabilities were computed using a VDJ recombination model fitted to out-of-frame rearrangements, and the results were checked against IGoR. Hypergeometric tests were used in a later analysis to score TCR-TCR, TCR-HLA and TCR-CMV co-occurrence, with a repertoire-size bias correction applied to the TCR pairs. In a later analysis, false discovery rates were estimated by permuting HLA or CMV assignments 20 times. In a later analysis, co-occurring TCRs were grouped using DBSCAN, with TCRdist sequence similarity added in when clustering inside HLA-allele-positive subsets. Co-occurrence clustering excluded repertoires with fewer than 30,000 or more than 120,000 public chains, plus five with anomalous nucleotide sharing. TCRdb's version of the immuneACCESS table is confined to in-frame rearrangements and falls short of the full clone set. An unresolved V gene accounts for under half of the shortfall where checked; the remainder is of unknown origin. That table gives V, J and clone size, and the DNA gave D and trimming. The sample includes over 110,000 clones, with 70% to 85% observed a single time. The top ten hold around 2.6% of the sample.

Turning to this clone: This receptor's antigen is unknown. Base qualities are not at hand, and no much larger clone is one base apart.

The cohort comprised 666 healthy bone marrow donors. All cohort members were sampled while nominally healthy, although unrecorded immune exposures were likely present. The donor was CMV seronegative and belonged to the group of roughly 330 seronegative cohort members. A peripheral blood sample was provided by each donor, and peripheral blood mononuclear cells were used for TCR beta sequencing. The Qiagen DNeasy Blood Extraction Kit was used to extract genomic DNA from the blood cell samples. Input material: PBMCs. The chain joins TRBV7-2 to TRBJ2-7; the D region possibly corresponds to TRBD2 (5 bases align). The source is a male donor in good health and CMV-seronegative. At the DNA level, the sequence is TGTGCCAGCAGCTTAAGTGGGAGAGTCTACGAGCAGTACTTC. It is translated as CASSLSGRVYEQYF.